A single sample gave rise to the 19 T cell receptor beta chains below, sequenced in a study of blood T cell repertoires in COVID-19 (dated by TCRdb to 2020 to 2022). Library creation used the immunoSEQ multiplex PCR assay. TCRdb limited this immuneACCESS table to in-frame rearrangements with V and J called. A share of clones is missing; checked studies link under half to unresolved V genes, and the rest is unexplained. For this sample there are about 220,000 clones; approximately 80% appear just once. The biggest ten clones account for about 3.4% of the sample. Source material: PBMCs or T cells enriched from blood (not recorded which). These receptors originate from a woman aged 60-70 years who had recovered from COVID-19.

CDR3 amino acids: CASSPPGQAAFYGYTF. The CDR3 coding sequence is TGTGCCAGCTCACCACCGGGACAGGCCGCCTTCTATGGCTACACCTTC. The chain recombines TRBV18 with TRBJ1-2; the match to TRBD1 covers 8 bases. This CDR3 contains 16 residues. V lost 0 bases to trimming and J lost 4 bases; unmatched junction nucleotides: 7. The V gene's germline CDR1 is KGHSH and CDR2 LQKENI.

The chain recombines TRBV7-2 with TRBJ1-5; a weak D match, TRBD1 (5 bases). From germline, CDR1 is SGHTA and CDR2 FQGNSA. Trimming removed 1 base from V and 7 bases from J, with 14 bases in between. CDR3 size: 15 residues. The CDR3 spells CASSLVAGPWQPQHF. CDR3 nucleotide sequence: TGTGCCAGCAGCTTAGTTGCGGGACCTTGGCAGCCCCAGCATTTT.

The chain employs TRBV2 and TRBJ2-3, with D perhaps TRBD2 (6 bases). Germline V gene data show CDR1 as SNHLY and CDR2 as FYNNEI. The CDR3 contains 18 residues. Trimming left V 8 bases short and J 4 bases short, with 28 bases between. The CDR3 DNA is TGTGCCAGCCGCGCGAGCCCCTATTCGCGGGAAGGCGCAGATACGCAGTATTTT. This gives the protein CASRASPYSREGADTQYF.

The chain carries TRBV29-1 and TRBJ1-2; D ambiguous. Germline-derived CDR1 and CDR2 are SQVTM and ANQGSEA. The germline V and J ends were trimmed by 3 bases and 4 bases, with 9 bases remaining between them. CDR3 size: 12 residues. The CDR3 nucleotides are TGCAGCGTTGACCGGGATACCTATGGCTACACCTTC. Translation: CSVDRDTYGYTF.

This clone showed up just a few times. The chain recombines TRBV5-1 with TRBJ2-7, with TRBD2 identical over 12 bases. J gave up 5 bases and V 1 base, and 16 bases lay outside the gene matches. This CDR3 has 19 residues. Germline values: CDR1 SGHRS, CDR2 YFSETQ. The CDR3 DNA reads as TGCGCCAGCAGCTTGTCAGGCCGGTTTCTAGCGGGAGGGCCAGACGAGCAGTACTTC. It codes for CASSLSGRFLAGGPDEQYF. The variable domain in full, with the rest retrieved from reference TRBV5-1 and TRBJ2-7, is KAGVTQTPRYLIKTRGQQVTLSCSPISGHRSVSWYQQTPGQGLQFLFEYFSETQRNKGNFPGRFSGRQFSNSRSEMNVSTLELGDSALYLCASSLSGRFLAGGPDEQYFGPGTRLTVT.

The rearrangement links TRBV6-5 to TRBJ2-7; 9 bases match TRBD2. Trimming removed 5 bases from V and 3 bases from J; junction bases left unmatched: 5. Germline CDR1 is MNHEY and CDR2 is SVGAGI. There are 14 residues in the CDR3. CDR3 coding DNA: TGTGCCAGCAGTCAGACTAGCGGACTCTACGAGCAGTACTTC. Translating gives CASSQTSGLYEQYF.

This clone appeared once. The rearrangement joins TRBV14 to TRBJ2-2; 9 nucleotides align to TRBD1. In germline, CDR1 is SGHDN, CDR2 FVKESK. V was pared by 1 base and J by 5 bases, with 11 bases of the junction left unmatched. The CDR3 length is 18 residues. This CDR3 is CASSQVLGWDRETGELFF. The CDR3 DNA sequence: TGTGCCAGCAGCCAAGTTCTCGGTTGGGACAGGGAGACCGGGGAGCTGTTTTTT.

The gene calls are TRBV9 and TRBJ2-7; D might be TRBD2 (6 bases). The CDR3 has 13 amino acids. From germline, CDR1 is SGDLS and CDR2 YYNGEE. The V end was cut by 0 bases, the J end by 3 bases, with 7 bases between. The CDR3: CASSVGLVYEQYF. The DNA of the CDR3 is TGTGCCAGCAGCGTAGGACTAGTCTACGAGCAGTACTTC.

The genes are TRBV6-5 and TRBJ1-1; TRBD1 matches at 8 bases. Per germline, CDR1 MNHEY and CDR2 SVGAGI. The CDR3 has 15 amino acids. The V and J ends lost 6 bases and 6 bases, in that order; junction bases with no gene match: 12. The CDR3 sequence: CASRNPGQGFPEAFF. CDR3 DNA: TGTGCCAGCAGAAACCCCGGACAGGGATTCCCTGAAGCTTTCTTT.

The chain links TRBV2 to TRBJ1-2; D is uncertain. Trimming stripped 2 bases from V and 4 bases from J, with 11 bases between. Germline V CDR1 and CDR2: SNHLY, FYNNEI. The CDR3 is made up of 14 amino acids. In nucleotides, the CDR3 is TGTGCCAGCAGTGAAAGCTCCCTCCCCTATGGCTACACCTTC. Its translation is CASSESSLPYGYTF.

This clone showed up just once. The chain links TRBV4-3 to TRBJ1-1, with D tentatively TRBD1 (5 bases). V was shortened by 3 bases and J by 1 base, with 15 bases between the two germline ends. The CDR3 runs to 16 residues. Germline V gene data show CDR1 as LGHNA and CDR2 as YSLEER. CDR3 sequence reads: CASSQDGSTGNTEAFF. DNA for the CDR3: TGCGCCAGCAGCCAGGACGGGTCAACAGGGAACACTGAAGCTTTCTTT.

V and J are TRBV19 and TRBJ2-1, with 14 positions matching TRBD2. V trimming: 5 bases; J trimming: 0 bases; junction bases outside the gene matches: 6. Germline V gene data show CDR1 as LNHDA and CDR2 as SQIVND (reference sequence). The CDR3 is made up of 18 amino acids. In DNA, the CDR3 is TGTGCCAGTAGTTTACGACTAGCGGGAGGGAGCTCCTACAATGAGCAGTTCTTC. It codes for CASSLRLAGGSSYNEQFF.

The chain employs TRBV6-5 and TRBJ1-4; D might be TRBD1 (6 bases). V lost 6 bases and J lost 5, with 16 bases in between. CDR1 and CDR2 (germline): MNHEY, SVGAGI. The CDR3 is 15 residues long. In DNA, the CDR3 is TGTGCCAGCAGCCGGGACGCGGGGGCAAATGAAAAACTGTTTTTT. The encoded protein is CASSRDAGANEKLFF.

The CDR3 nucleotides read TGTGCCAGCAGACCCAGGACTAGCGGGGGGGTTGAGCAGTTCTTC. It codes for CASRPRTSGGVEQFF. The rearrangement links TRBV2 to TRBJ2-1; TRBD2 aligns across 15 bases. CDR1 is SNHLY and CDR2 is FYNNEI in the germline V gene. The CDR3 totals 15 residues. Trimming took 6 bases from V and 9 from J; bases not matched to a gene: 6. The variable domain in full, with the rest retrieved from reference TRBV2 and TRBJ2-1, is EPEVTQTPSHQVTQMGQEVILRCVPISNHLYFYWYRQILGQKVEFLVSFYNNEISEKSEIFDDQFSVERPDGSNFTLKIRSTKLEDSAMYFCASRPRTSGGVEQFFGPGTRLTVL.

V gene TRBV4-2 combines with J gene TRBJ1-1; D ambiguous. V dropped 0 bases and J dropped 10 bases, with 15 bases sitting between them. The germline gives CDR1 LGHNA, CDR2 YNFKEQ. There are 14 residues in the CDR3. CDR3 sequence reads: CASSQDEGSELAFF. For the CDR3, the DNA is TGTGCCAGCAGCCAAGATGAGGGTTCAGAGTTAGCTTTCTTT.

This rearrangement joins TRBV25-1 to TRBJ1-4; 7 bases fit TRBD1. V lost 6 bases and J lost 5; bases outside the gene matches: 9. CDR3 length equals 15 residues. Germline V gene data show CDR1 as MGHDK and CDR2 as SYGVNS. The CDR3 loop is CASRDSGTANEKLFF. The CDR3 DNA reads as TGTGCCAGCAGGGACTCCGGGACAGCAAATGAAAAACTGTTTTTT.

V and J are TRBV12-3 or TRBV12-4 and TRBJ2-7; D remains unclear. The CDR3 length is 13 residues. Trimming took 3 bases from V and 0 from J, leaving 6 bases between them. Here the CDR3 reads CASSFTVSYEQYF. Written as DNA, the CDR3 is TGTGCCAGCAGTTTTACAGTCTCCTACGAGCAGTACTTC.

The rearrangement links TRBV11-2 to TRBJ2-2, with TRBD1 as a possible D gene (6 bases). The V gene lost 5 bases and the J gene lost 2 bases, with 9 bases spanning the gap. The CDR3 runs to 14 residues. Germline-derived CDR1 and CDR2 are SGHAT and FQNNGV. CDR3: CASSPGTNTGELFF. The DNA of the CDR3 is TGTGCCAGCAGCCCCGGGACAAACACCGGGGAGCTGTTTTTT.

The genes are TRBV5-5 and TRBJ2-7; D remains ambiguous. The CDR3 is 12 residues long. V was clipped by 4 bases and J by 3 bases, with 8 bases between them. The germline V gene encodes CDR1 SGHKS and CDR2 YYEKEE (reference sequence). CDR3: CASSPNSYEQYF. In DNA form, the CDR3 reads TGTGCCAGCAGCCCGAACAGCTACGAGCAGTACTTC.